These 28 T cell receptor beta chains were sequenced from one sample in a study of blood T cell repertoires in COVID-19. Sequencing used immunoSEQ multiplex PCR; TCRdb keeps in-frame clones, though not all of them. The sample lists some 150,000 clones, 85% occurring once. Sample: PBMCs or T cells enriched from blood (not recorded which). These receptors all stem from a woman between 40 and 50 years old who had recovered from COVID-19.

The chain couples TRBV24-1 to TRBJ2-3; 8 nucleotides line up with TRBD1. Trimming took 5 bases from V and 4 from J; bases not matched to a gene: 7. The CDR3 extends over 15 amino acids. Germline V lookup: CDR1 KGHDR, CDR2 SFDVKD. CDR3 protein: CATSVPGQGADTQYF. The CDR3, as DNA: TGTGCCACCAGTGTCCCAGGACAGGGCGCAGATACGCAGTATTTT.

The chain couples TRBV5-1 to TRBJ1-5; maybe TRBD1 (5 bases). The CDR3 covers 14 residues. The V end lost 6 bases, the J end lost 7 bases, and 17 bases lay between the germline ends. Germline assignment: CDR1 SGHRS and CDR2 YFSETQ. Written as DNA, the CDR3 is TGCGCCAGCACCCCGGGGGGTGTGGGCCAGCCCCAGCATTTT. Residues: CASTPGGVGQPQHF.

This clone turned up a few times. CDR3 nucleotides: TGTGCCAGCTCACCACCAGCTAGCACAGATACGCAGTATTTT. Its translation is CASSPPASTDTQYF. The chain joins TRBV18 to TRBJ2-3; D call uncertain. V dropped 0 bases and J dropped 0 bases, with 4 bases sitting between them. The CDR3 is 14 amino acids. CDR1 is KGHSH, CDR2 LQKENI, per germline.

The chain links TRBV10-3 to TRBJ1-5, with D maybe TRBD1 (5 bases). The CDR3 has 14 amino acids. The V gene lost 0 bases and the J gene lost 6 bases, with 9 bases spanning the gap. CDR1 is ENHRY and CDR2 is SYGVKD in the germline V gene. The CDR3 region is CAISESQGPQPQHF. Here the CDR3 DNA reads TGTGCCATCAGTGAGTCGCAGGGCCCTCAGCCCCAGCATTTT.

The gene calls are TRBV15 and TRBJ2-5; 10 bases agree with TRBD2. The CDR3 consists of 17 residues. Germline CDR1 and CDR2: LNHNV and YYDKDF (reference sequence). V shed 1 base, J shed 5 bases, and the junction held 10 bases outside the gene matches. CDR3 residues: CATSRGASGSRRETQYF. The CDR3 DNA reads TGTGCCACCAGCAGAGGGGCTAGCGGGAGTCGGCGTGAGACCCAGTACTTC. The full variable domain, with the rest looked up from reference TRBV15 and TRBJ2-5, is DAMVIQNPRYQVTQFGKPVTLSCSQTLNHNVMYWYQQKSSQAPKLLFHYYDKDFNNEADTPDNFQSRRPNTSFCFLDIRSPGLGDTAMYLCATSRGASGSRRETQYFGPGTRLLVL.

The rearrangement links TRBV2 to TRBJ2-1; 12 bases align to TRBD2. CDR1 is SNHLY and CDR2 is FYNNEI in the germline V gene. The CDR3 is made up of 17 amino acids. Trimming removed 11 bases from V and 4 bases from J; junction bases left unmatched: 15. CDR3 coding DNA: TGTGCCGCTAGCGGGGGACGGACTAGCGGGACTTACAATGAGCAGTTCTTC. Translation: CAASGGRTSGTYNEQFF.

This clone was seen a single time. V and J are TRBV5-5 and TRBJ2-2; D is undetermined. This CDR3 has 13 amino acids. The germline V and J ends were trimmed by 5 bases and 5 bases, with 10 bases remaining between them. Germline V CDR1 and CDR2: SGHKS, YYEKEE (reference sequence). The CDR3: CASSSTWTGELFF. The CDR3 DNA follows: TGTGCCAGCAGTTCGACTTGGACCGGGGAGCTGTTTTTT.

With regard to this clone: One end of the junction varies from germline; a read error may be responsible. Other DNA variants within this sample encode the same CDR3. CDR3 region: CASSLGGGYQETQYF. The CDR3 nucleotides are TGTGCTAGCAGCTTAGGCGGGGGGTACCAAGAGACCCAGTACTTC. V and J are TRBV7-7 and TRBJ2-5, with 8 bases identical to TRBD2. CDR3 size: 15 residues. CDR1 and CDR2 (germline): SSHAT, FNYEAQ (reference sequence). The full variable domain, in which reference TRBV7-7 and TRBJ2-5 provide the parts outside the CDR3, is GAGVSQSPRYKVTKRGQDVTLRCDPISSHATLYWYQQALGQGPEFLTYFNYEAQPDKSGLPSDRFSAERPEGSISTLTIQRTEQRDSAMYRCASSLGGGYQETQYFGPGTRLLVL.

The chain's CDR3 is CASSLDLRTGELFF. The CDR3 DNA sequence: TGTGCCAGCAGCCTAGACTTGAGGACCGGGGAGCTGTTTTTT. This sequence joins TRBV5-5 and TRBJ2-2, with D hard to call. Germline CDR1 SGHKS, CDR2 YYEKEE (reference sequence). With 4 bases removed from V and 5 bases from J, the gap between germline ends came to 12 bases. The CDR3 is made up of 14 amino acids.

On this clone itself: Within the sample, other DNA sequences also encode this same CDR3. V and J are TRBV18 and TRBJ1-2; D is unclear. The germline V gene has CDR1 KGHSH and CDR2 LQKENI. The V gene lost 2 bases and the J gene lost 0 bases, with 7 bases spanning the gap. This CDR3 has 14 amino acids. DNA of the CDR3: TGTGCCAGCTCACCAGAGGGTTCTAACTATGGCTACACCTTC. Encoded protein: CASSPEGSNYGYTF.

The V call is TRBV2, the J call TRBJ1-5; D perhaps matches TRBD1 (6 bases). V shed 6 bases and J shed 5 bases, with 17 bases lying between them. The CDR3 is 15 residues long. Germline V gene data show CDR1 as SNHLY and CDR2 as FYNNEI. For the CDR3, the DNA is TGTGCCAGCAGGGTTGAGAACAGGGACGATCAGCCCCAGCATTTT. The encoded protein is CASRVENRDDQPQHF.

The rearrangement joins TRBV12-3 or TRBV12-4 to TRBJ2-1, with D possibly TRBD2 on 5 matching bases. The CDR3 spans 12 residues. V was clipped by 6 bases and J by 12 bases, with 15 bases between them. The CDR3 DNA reads as TGTGCCAGCAGACGCGCACTAGAGGCGCAGTTCTTC. It codes for CASRRALEAQFF.

This chain joins TRBV5-1 and TRBJ2-7; 9 bases map to TRBD1. This CDR3 spans 14 amino acids. The V gene end was trimmed by 5 bases and the J gene end by 5 bases; junction bases not matched to a gene: 8. The germline V gene has CDR1 SGHRS and CDR2 YFSETQ. CDR3 nucleotide sequence: TGCGCCAGCAGTCCGGACAGGGGAGGGGACGAGCAGTACTTC. It yields the protein CASSPDRGGDEQYF.

The rearrangement uses TRBV7-9 and TRBJ1-5; 11 nucleotides agree with TRBD1. Germline values: CDR1 SEHNR, CDR2 FQNEAQ (reference sequence). J was trimmed by 2 bases and V by 5 bases; bases with no gene match: 8. This CDR3 comprises 17 residues. CDR3 amino acids: CASSRWTGGEGNQPQHF. In DNA form, the CDR3 reads TGTGCCAGCAGCAGATGGACAGGGGGCGAGGGCAATCAGCCCCAGCATTTT.

The rearrangement joins TRBV15 to TRBJ1-1; 9 bases align to TRBD1. Per germline, CDR1 LNHNV and CDR2 YYDKDF (reference sequence). The trim removed 6 bases at V and 1 base at J, leaving 9 bases unmatched. The CDR3 contains 16 residues. The CDR3 DNA reads TGTGCCACCAGTACCGACGGGACAGGGCGGAACACTGAAGCTTTCTTT. Residues: CATSTDGTGRNTEAFF. Full variable domain (missing parts from reference TRBV15 and TRBJ1-1): DAMVIQNPRYQVTQFGKPVTLSCSQTLNHNVMYWYQQKSSQAPKLLFHYYDKDFNNEADTPDNFQSRRPNTSFCFLDIRSPGLGDTAMYLCATSTDGTGRNTEAFFGQGTRLTVV.

V is TRBV28 and J is TRBJ2-7; 8 bases align to TRBD1. J lost 0 bases, V lost 4 bases, and 20 bases had no gene match. CDR1 and CDR2 from the germline V gene are MDHEN and SYDVKM. CDR3 length: 20 amino acids. The CDR3 DNA is TGTGCCAGCAGTTCCACCCGACGGGGTGAATCGGGACAGGTCTCCTACGAGCAGTACTTC. Residues: CASSSTRRGESGQVSYEQYF.

The chain joins TRBV11-2 to TRBJ2-1; TRBD1 is a possible D gene (6 bases). The CDR3 has 13 residues. Germline lookup yields CDR1 SGHAT and CDR2 FQNNGV. The germline V and J ends were trimmed by 2 bases and 9 bases, with 11 bases remaining between them. The CDR3 is CASSLWGLREQFF. For the CDR3, the DNA is TGTGCCAGCAGCTTATGGGGGCTTCGTGAGCAGTTCTTC.

There are a few counts of this clone. This chain uses TRBV24-1 with TRBJ2-7, with TRBD2 identical over 8 bases. CDR3 length: 15 amino acids. V dropped 4 bases and J dropped 2; count of bases not matched to a gene: 6. Per the germline V gene, CDR1 is KGHDR and CDR2 is SFDVKD. CDR3 in DNA: TGTGCCACCAGTGACCCAGTAGCGGGGCCCTACGAGCAGTACTTC. Translating it yields CATSDPVAGPYEQYF.

This clone was detected only a few times. The chain uses TRBV11-2 and TRBJ2-7; a weak D match, TRBD2 (6 bases). CDR1 and CDR2 from the germline V gene are SGHAT and FQNNGV. CDR3 length: 13 amino acids. V lost 6 bases and J lost 2, with 11 bases in between. The CDR3, as DNA: TGTGCCAGCAGGCGGGACGGAGCCTACGAGCAGTACTTC. It codes for CASRRDGAYEQYF. Complete variable domain (other parts from reference TRBV11-2 and TRBJ2-7): EAGVAQSPRYKIIEKRQSVAFWCNPISGHATLYWYQQILGQGPKLLIQFQNNGVVDDSQLPKDRFSAERLKGVDSTLKIQPAKLEDSAVYLCASRRDGAYEQYFGPGTRLTVT.

The chain couples TRBV4-2 to TRBJ2-7; D is possibly TRBD2 (6 bases). Between the trimmed V and J ends, which lost 0 bases and 3 bases, there was a span of 15 bases. This CDR3 spans 16 amino acids. CDR1 LGHNA and CDR2 YNFKEQ come from the germline V gene. CDR3: CASSQELGGGDYEQYF. The DNA for the CDR3 is TGTGCCAGCAGCCAAGAGCTTGGCGGAGGGGACTACGAGCAGTACTTC.

The chain joins TRBV19 to TRBJ1-6, with 10 bases lining up with TRBD1. The V gene's germline CDR1 is LNHDA and CDR2 SQIVND (reference sequence). V shed 3 bases, J shed 6 bases, and the junction held 5 bases outside the gene matches. The CDR3 totals 16 residues. CDR3 coding DNA: TGTGCCAGTAGTATTGGGACAGGGGCGCCTAATTCACCCCTCCACTTT. Protein sequence: CASSIGTGAPNSPLHF. The whole variable domain, remainder taken from reference TRBV19 and TRBJ1-6, is DGGITQSPKYLFRKEGQNVTLSCEQNLNHDAMYWYRQDPGQGLRLIYYSQIVNDFQKGDIAEGYSVSREKKESFPLTVTSAQKNPTAFYLCASSIGTGAPNSPLHFGNGTRLTVT.

The chain links TRBV7-8 to TRBJ2-2, with 8 positions matching TRBD2. Looked up from germline, CDR1 is SGHVS and CDR2 is FQNEAQ. The CDR3 sequence is 16 residues long. The V segment lost 4 bases and the J segment 5 bases; nucleotides outside the gene matches: 9. DNA of the CDR3: TGTGCCAGCAGCTCTCTTAGCGGGGCAGGTACCGGGGAGCTGTTTTTT. This encodes CASSSLSGAGTGELFF.

The chain employs TRBV4-2 and TRBJ2-7, with 12 nucleotides matching TRBD1. V trimming: 1 base; J trimming: 5 bases; junction bases outside the gene matches: 3. The CDR3 totals 15 residues. CDR1 and CDR2 from the germline V gene are LGHNA and YNFKEQ. In DNA, the CDR3 is TGTGCCAGCAGCCAAGTGGGACAGGGGGCGAACGAGCAGTACTTC. This translates into CASSQVGQGANEQYF.

The J gene is TRBJ1-2, the V gene TRBV10-3; unclear D gene. Deletions cut 3 bases from V and 1 base from J, with 9 bases between. The CDR3 length is 14 residues. CDR1 is ENHRY, CDR2 SYGVKD, per germline. CDR3 bases: TGTGCCATCAGTGAAAGTCAGATTAACTATGGCTACACCTTC. Encoded protein: CAISESQINYGYTF.

The rearrangement joins TRBV15 to TRBJ1-5; no firm D call. Per germline, CDR1 LNHNV and CDR2 YYDKDF (reference sequence). CDR3 size: 13 residues. The V and J ends lost 0 bases and 8 bases respectively, with 8 bases between them. This CDR3 is CATSRDQDEPQHF. The CDR3 region has the DNA TGTGCCACCAGCAGAGATCAGGATGAGCCCCAGCATTTT.

This sequence joins TRBV28 and TRBJ2-1; weak D call: TRBD1 (6 bases). The V end was cut by 6 bases, the J end by 7 bases, with 19 bases between. This CDR3 region has 15 residues. Germline values: CDR1 MDHEN, CDR2 SYDVKM. The CDR3 coding sequence is TGTGCCAGCAGCACCGGGACACCCCTGAGGAATGAGCAGTTCTTC. Its translation: CASSTGTPLRNEQFF.

The V and J genes are TRBV19 and TRBJ1-2, with a weak D call TRBD1 (5 bases). This CDR3 comprises 15 residues. In germline, CDR1 is LNHDA, CDR2 SQIVND (reference sequence). The V end lost 6 bases, the J end lost 8 bases, and 22 bases lay between the germline ends. The CDR3 nucleotides read TGTGCCAGTAGAGTAAGCAGTTTGGGGCCGCCAGGCTACACCTTC. Translation gives CASRVSSLGPPGYTF. The full variable domain, rest sourced from reference TRBV19 and TRBJ1-2, is DGGITQSPKYLFRKEGQNVTLSCEQNLNHDAMYWYRQDPGQGLRLIYYSQIVNDFQKGDIAEGYSVSREKKESFPLTVTSAQKNPTAFYLCASRVSSLGPPGYTFGSGTRLTVV.

About this clone: Compared with germline, one end of the junction differs, possibly owing to a read error. The genes are TRBV3-1 (or the pseudogene TRBV3-2) and TRBJ1-6; D is ambiguous. The length of the CDR3 is 13 residues. Germline assignment: CDR1 LGHDT and CDR2 YNNKEL (reference sequence). The CDR3 is CASSRLSYSTLHF. DNA of the CDR3: TGTGCCAGCAGCCGCCTCTCCTATTCAACCCTCCACTTT.